This T cell receptor (beta chain) came from a study of tumor and adjacent non-tumor tissue in lung cancer. Study information: Stage I to III disease affected approximately 11 men and about 5 women aged roughly 30 to 80. Findings of the study overall: Top 100 clones took a larger repertoire share in normal lung.

This clonotype was counted many times. The antigen is undetermined. No cell sorting was done before RNA was extracted from the tissue. The library came from three nested PCR rounds adapted from ARM-PCR protocols. TCRdb processed the multiplex PCR reads anew with MiXCR; each CDR3 protein has one entry. The sample has about 78,000 distinct CDR3 sequences; roughly 76% are singletons. The V gene end was trimmed by 5 bases and the J gene end by 0 bases; junction bases not matched to a gene: 4. CDR1 and CDR2 from the germline V gene are MDHEN and SYDVKM. This CDR3 is built from 15 residues. This TCR was sampled from a woman aged 50 to 60 with non-small cell lung cancer. Sequencing used lung tumor tissue. This sequence joins TRBV28 and TRBJ2-3, with 8 bases fitting TRBD2. CDR3 DNA: TGTGCCAGCAGTGCGGGACTAGTTAGCACAGATACGCAGTATTTT. This sequence encodes CASSAGLVSTDTQYF.